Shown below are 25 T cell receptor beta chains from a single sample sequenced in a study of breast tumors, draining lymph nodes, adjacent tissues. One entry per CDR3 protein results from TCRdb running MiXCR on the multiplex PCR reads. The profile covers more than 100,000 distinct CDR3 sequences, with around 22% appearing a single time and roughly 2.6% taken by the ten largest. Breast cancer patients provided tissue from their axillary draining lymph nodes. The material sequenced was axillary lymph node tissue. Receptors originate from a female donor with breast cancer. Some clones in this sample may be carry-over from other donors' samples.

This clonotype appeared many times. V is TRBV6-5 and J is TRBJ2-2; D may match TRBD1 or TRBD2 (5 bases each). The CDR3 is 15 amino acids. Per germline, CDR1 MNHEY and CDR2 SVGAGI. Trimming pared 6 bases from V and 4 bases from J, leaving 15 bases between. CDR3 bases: TGTGCCAGCAGCGGGACCCCTGGTGGCACCGGGGAGCTGTTTTTT. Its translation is CASSGTPGGTGELFF.

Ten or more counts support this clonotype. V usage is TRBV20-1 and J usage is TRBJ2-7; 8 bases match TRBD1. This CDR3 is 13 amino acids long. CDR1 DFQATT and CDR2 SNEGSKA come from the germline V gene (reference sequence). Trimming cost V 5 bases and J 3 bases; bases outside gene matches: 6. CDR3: CSAPRTGNYEQYF. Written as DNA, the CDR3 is TGCAGTGCTCCCAGGACAGGGAACTACGAGCAGTACTTC.

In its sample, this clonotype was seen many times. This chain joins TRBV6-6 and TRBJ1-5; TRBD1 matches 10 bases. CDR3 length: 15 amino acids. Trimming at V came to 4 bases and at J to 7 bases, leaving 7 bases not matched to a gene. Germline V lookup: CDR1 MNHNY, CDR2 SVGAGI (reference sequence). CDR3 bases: TGTGCCAGCAGTTTATCCGGGACAGGGGAACAGCCCCAGCATTTT. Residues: CASSLSGTGEQPQHF.

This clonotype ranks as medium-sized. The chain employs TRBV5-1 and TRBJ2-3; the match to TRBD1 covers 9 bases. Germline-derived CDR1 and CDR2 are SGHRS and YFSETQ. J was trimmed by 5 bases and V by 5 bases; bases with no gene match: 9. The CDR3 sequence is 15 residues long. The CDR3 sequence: CASRALGTGIDTQYF. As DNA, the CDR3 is TGCGCCAGCAGGGCATTGGGGACAGGGATAGATACGCAGTATTTT.

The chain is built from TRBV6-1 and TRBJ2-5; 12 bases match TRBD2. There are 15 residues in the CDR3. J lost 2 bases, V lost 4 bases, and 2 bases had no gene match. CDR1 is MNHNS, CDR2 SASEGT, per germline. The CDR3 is CASSGLAGAQETQYF. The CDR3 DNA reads TGTGCCAGCAGTGGACTAGCGGGGGCGCAAGAGACCCAGTACTTC.

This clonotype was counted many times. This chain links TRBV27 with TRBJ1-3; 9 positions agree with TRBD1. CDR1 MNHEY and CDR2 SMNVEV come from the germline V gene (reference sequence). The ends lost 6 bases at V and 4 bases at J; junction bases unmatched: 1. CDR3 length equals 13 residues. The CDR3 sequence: CASRQGAGNTIYF. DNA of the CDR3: TGTGCCAGCAGACAGGGGGCCGGAAACACCATATATTTT.

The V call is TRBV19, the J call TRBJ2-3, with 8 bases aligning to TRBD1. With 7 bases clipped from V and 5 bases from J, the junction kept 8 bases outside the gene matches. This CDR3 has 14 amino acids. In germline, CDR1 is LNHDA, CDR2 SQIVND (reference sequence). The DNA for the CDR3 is TGTGCCAGTACCGGACAGGGAAAGGTAGATACGCAGTATTTT. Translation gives CASTGQGKVDTQYF.

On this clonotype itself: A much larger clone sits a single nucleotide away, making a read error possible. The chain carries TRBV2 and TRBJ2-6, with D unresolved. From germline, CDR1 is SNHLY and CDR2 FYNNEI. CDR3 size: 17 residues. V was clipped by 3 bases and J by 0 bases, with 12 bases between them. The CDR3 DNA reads TGTGCCAGCAGTGAGGGCTATGGGATCTCTGGGGCCAACGTCCTGACTTTC. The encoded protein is CASSEGYGISGANVLTF.

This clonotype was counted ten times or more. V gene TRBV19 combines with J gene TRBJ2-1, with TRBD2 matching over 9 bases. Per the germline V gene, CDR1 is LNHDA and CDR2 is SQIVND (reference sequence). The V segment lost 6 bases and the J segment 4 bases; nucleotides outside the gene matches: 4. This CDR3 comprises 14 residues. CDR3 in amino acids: CASRDSGSYNEQFF. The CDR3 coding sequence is TGTGCCAGTAGGGATAGCGGGAGTTACAATGAGCAGTTCTTC. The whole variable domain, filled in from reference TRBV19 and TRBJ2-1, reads DGGITQSPKYLFRKEGQNVTLSCEQNLNHDAMYWYRQDPGQGLRLIYYSQIVNDFQKGDIAEGYSVSREKKESFPLTVTSAQKNPTAFYLCASRDSGSYNEQFFGPGTRLTVL.

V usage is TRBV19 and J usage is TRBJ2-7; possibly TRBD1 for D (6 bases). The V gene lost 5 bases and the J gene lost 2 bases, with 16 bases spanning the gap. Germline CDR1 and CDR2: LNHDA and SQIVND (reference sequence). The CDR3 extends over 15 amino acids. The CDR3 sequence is CASSQGYRQPYEQYF. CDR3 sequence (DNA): TGTGCCAGTAGTCAGGGGTACCGACAACCCTACGAGCAGTACTTC.

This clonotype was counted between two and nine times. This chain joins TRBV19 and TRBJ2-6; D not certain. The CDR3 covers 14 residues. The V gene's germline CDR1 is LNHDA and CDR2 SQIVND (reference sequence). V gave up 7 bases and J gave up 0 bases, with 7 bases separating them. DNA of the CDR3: TGTGCCAGTAACTACGGCTCTGGGGCCAACGTCCTGACTTTC. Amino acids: CASNYGSGANVLTF. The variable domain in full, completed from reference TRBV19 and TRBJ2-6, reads DGGITQSPKYLFRKEGQNVTLSCEQNLNHDAMYWYRQDPGQGLRLIYYSQIVNDFQKGDIAEGYSVSREKKESFPLTVTSAQKNPTAFYLCASNYGSGANVLTFGAGSRLTVL.

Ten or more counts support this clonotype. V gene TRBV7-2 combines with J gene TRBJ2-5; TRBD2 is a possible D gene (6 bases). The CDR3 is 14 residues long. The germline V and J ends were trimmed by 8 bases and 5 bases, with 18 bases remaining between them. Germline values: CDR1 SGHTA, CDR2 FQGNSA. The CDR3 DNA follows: TGTGCCAGCCTAAGAGCCCGGGAGAGGGAGACCCAGTACTTC. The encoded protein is CASLRARERETQYF.

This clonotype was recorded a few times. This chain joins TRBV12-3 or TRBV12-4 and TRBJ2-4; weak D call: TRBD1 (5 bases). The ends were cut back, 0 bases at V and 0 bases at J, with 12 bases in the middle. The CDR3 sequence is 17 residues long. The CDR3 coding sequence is TGTGCCAGCAGTTTAGCCGCCCTTCAGGGAGCCAAAAACATTCAGTACTTC. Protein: CASSLAALQGAKNIQYF.

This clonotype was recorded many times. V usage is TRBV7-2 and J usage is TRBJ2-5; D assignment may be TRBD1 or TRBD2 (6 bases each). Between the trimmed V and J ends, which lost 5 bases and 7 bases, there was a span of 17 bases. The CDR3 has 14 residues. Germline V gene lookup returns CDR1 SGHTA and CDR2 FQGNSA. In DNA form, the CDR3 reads TGTGCCAGCAGCCGAACGGGCAGGGGAGGGACCCAGTACTTC. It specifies CASSRTGRGGTQYF.

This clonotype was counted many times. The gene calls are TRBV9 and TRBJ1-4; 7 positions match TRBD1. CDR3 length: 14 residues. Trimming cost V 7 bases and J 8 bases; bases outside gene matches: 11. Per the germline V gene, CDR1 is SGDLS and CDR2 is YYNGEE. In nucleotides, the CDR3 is TGTGCCAGCGCACGGACAGGCCCGGGAGAAAAACTGTTTTTT. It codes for CASARTGPGEKLFF.

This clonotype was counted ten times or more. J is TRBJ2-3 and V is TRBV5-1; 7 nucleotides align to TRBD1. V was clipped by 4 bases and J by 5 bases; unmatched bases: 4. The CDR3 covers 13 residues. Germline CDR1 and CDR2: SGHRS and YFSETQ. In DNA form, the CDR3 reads TGCGCCAGCAGCCGACAGGGACGAGATACGCAGTATTTT. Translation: CASSRQGRDTQYF.

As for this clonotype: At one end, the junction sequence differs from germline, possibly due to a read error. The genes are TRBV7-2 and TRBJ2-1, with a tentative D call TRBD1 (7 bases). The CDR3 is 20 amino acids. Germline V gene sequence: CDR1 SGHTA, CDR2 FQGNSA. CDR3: CASSLGQKKPGTGAYNGQFF. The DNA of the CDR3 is TGTGCCAGCAGCCTGGGACAGAAAAAACCCGGGACTGGCGCTTACAATGGGCAGTTCTTC.

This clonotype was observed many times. The CDR3 DNA is TGTGCCAGCAGTTATAATAGCCCGGGGTACGAGCAGTACTTC. It is translated as CASSYNSPGYEQYF. The chain is built from TRBV6-5 and TRBJ2-7, with D possibly TRBD2 on 5 matching bases. Germline V lookup: CDR1 MNHEY, CDR2 SVGAGI. Trimming left V 3 bases short and J 4 bases short, with 13 bases between. This CDR3 spans 14 amino acids.

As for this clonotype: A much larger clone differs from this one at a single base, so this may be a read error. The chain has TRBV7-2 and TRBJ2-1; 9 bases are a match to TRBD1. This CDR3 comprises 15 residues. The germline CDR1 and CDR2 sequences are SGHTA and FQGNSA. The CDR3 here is CVSSLGGQGYNEQFF. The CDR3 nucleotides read TGTGTCAGCAGCTTAGGTGGACAGGGGTACAATGAGCAGTTCTTC.

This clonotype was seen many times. The CDR3 DNA reads TGTGCCACCAGCAGAGATCTAGGGGGTGGAAAGACCCAGTACTTC. Translated: CATSRDLGGGKTQYF. The V gene is TRBV15, the J gene TRBJ2-5; D might be TRBD1 (6 bases). The V gene lost 0 bases and the J gene lost 6 bases, with 14 bases spanning the gap. CDR1 is LNHNV and CDR2 is YYDKDF in the germline V gene (reference sequence). CDR3 length: 15 residues. The entire variable domain, with the rest obtained from reference TRBV15 and TRBJ2-5, is as follows: DAMVIQNPRYQVTQFGKPVTLSCSQTLNHNVMYWYQQKSSQAPKLLFHYYDKDFNNEADTPDNFQSRRPNTSFCFLDIRSPGLGDTAMYLCATSRDLGGGKTQYFGPGTRLLVL.

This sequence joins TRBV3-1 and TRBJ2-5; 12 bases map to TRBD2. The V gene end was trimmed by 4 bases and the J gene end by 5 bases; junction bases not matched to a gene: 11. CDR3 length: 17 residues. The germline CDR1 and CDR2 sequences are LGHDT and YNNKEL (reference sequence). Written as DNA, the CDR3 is TGTGCCAGCAGCCGAGTCGAACTAGCGGGAGGCGAGGAGACCCAGTACTTC. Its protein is CASSRVELAGGEETQYF.

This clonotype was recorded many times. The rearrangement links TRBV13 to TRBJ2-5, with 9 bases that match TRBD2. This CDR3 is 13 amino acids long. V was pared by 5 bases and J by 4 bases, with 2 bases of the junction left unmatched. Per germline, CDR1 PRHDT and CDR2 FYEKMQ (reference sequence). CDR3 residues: CASSLAGRETQYF. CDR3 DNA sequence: TGTGCCAGCAGCCTAGCGGGACGAGAGACCCAGTACTTC.

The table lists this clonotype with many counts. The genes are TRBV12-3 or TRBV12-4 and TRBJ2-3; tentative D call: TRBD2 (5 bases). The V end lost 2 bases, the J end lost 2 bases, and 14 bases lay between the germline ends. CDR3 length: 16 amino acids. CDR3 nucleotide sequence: TGTGCCAGCAGTTTAAAGACTAATCCAGTCACAGATACGCAGTATTTT. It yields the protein CASSLKTNPVTDTQYF.

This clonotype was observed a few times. The CDR3 loop reads CASSLMRDLTGELFF. DNA for the CDR3: TGTGCCAGCAGCCTCATGCGGGACCTCACCGGGGAGCTGTTTTTT. This chain joins TRBV6-2 or TRBV6-3 and TRBJ2-2; weak D call: TRBD2 (6 bases). Trimming removed 6 bases at V and 4 bases at J, with 15 bases between. The CDR3 has 15 amino acids. The germline gives CDR1 MNHEY, CDR2 SVGEGT.

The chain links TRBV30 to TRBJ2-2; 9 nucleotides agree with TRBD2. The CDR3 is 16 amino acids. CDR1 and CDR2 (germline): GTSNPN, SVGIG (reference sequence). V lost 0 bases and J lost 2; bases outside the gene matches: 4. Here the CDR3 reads CAWSVVAGVNTGELFF. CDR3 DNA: TGTGCCTGGAGTGTGGTAGCGGGGGTTAACACCGGGGAGCTGTTTTTT.